Sequencing of this T cell receptor beta chain was carried out in a study of blood T cells in healthy people across ages. This clonotype appeared a few times. Then a second PCR, running roughly 7 to 12 cycles, was carried out with a sample-barcoded 5' primer and a J-beta primer mix. A single record per CDR3 protein comes from TCRdb applying MiXCR to the 5' RACE reads. The table records more than 650,000 distinct CDR3 sequences, under 30% of them present only once. The same sample was also used in a study of T cells of mothers and their children.

The clonotype was recovered from a boy aged 5 to 17 in good health. Input material: blood.

This CDR3 is CASSEYRPGYGYTF. The CDR3 region has the DNA TGTGCCAGCAGTGAGTATCGGCCCGGATATGGCTACACCTTC. J is TRBJ1-2 and V is TRBV2; D not certain. The CDR3 runs to 14 residues. V was cut by 3 bases and J by 5 bases, with 13 bases left in between. Looked up from germline, CDR1 is SNHLY and CDR2 is FYNNEI.